A selection of T cell receptor beta chains follows, all from one sample in a study of T cell repertoires in cytomegalovirus infection. TCRdb re-called the reads with MiXCR, one entry per CDR3 protein. The repertoire includes hundreds of thousands of distinct CDR3 sequences, less than 35% of them detected once, and 11% to 15% sits in the top ten. The antigens of these receptors remain unknown. Material: cultured CD8+ T cells from PBMCs, obtained from culture after CMV antigen stimulation. The source of these receptors is a human donor in good health (CMV status not recorded). Some clones in this sample may be carry-over from other donors' samples. Both conserved end residues are part of each CDR3. A D gene is named only where the DNA matches it firmly. Where a row states a size, it is once, few, many or the class of an expanded clone; other rows omit it.

>TRBD2|TRBJ2-3|few|TRBV4-2
TGTGCCAGCAGCCAAGAGCTGGCGGGGGGGTTCACAGATACGCAGTATTTT
CASSQELAGGFTDTQYF
>NA|TRBJ2-3|few|TRBV19
TGTGCCAGTAGTATAGATAGCCTTTCTAGCACAGATACGCAGTATTTT
CASSIDSLSSTDTQYF
>NA|TRBJ1-2|NA|TRBV2
TGTGCCAGCAGGGGACCTCCCTATGGCTACACCTTC
CASRGPPYGYTF
>NA|TRBJ1-5|many|TRBV7-2
TGTGCCAGCAGCCCCCTGGGGTCATCCCAGCATTTT
CASSPLGSSQHF
>NA|TRBJ1-1|NA|TRBV6-8
TGTGCCAGCAGTTACATTAGTGGAGACACTGAAGCTTTCTTT
CASSYISGDTEAFF
>TRBD1|TRBJ2-1|few|TRBV7-2
TGTGCCAGCAGCTACAGGGGGCAGCAGTTCTTC
CASSYRGQQFF
>NA|TRBJ1-2|NA|TRBV14
TGTGCCAGCAGCCAAGATAAGCAGATAGGGACGGACTATGGCTACACCTTC
CASSQDKQIGTDYGYTF
>NA|TRBJ2-3|NA|TRBV20-1
TGCAGTGCTAGTCTTGGGGGGACACTGTCAGATACGCAGTATTTT
CSASLGGTLSDTQYF
>TRBD1|TRBJ1-1|few|TRBV7-6
TGTGCCAGCAGCCGTACAGGGGGTCGAGGAGCTTTCTTT
CASSRTGGRGAFF
>NA|TRBJ2-5|NA|TRBV25-1
TGTGCCAGCAGTGGCCGGGACTCCGGGGTGGAGACCCAGTACTTC
CASSGRDSGVETQYF
>TRBD1|TRBJ1-1|many|TRBV4-1
TGCGCCAGCAGCCAAGAGACAGGGCGAAATGAAGCTTTCTTT
CASSQETGRNEAFF
>NA|TRBJ1-2|NA|TRBV27
TGTGCCAGCGGAAAATTTCAGGGCAGCACCTTC
CASGKFQGSTF
>NA|TRBJ2-3|NA|TRBV7-9
TGTGCCAGCAGTGTTAGGGCTAGCACAGATACGCAGTATTTT
CASSVRASTDTQYF
>NA|TRBJ2-1|NA|TRBV27
TGTGCCAGCAGTTTATCGTTGCGACAGTCAGATTACAATGAGCAGTTCTTC
CASSLSLRQSDYNEQFF
>TRBD1|TRBJ2-1|NA|TRBV20-1
TGCAGTGCTAGAGTAGACGGGACAGGGCGGATGGGGAGCTCCTACAATGAGCAGTTCTTC
CSARVDGTGRMGSSYNEQFF
>TRBD2|TRBJ2-1|many|TRBV3-1
TGTGCCAGCAGCCAACGTGGACTAGCGGTCTTCGAGCAGTTCTTC
CASSQRGLAVFEQFF
>NA|TRBJ2-1|few|TRBV12-3/TRBV12-4
TGTGCCAGCAGTTTGAAAGTCGGCTACAATGAGCAGTTCTTC
CASSLKVGYNEQFF
>NA|TRBJ2-2|few|TRBV6-6
TGTGCCAGCAGTTGGGGGCTGACAGGCGCGAACACCGGGGAGCTGTTTTTT
CASSWGLTGANTGELFF
>NA|TRBJ1-5|few|TRBV27
TGTGCCAGCTCCTCAGGGATTAGCAATCAGCCCCAGCATTTT
CASSSGISNQPQHF
>TRBD1|TRBJ2-4|NA|TRBV20-1
TGCAGTGCTAGAGAGTTTGAGACAGGGAACATTCAGTACTTC
CSAREFETGNIQYF
>TRBD1|TRBJ1-1|NA|TRBV27
TGTGCCGTTTACAGGGGGACTGAAGCTTTCTTT
CAVYRGTEAFF
>TRBD1|TRBJ1-2|few|TRBV12-3/TRBV12-4
TGTGCCAGCAGTGGAACAGGGGGTGGCTACACCTTC
CASSGTGGGYTF
>TRBD1|TRBJ1-6|NA|TRBV28
TGTGCCAGCTCCTCAGAACCCGGGACAGGGGTTTCACCCCTCCACTTT
CASSSEPGTGVSPLHF
>NA|TRBJ2-1|many|TRBV7-8
TGTGCCAGCAGCTTATCGTTGGCAGGGGCACGGAATGAGCAGTTCTTC
CASSLSLAGARNEQFF
>NA|TRBJ2-5|NA|TRBV7-4
TGTGCCAGCCTCGGACAGCAACAGACGGAGACCCAGTACTTC
CASLGQQQTETQYF
>TRBD1|TRBJ2-1|few|TRBV7-8
TGTGCCAGCAGCGTAGACAGGGGGACGCATGAGCAGTTCTTC
CASSVDRGTHEQFF
>NA|TRBJ2-4|NA|TRBV19
TGTGCCAGTAGTATCCAGGGTGGGACCAAAAACATTCAGTACTTC
CASSIQGGTKNIQYF
>NA|TRBJ2-3|few|TRBV7-6
TGTGCCAGCAGCCCAAACCCTCGAGGGCCAGATACGCAGTATTTT
CASSPNPRGPDTQYF
>NA|TRBJ1-1|NA|TRBV4-2
TGTGCCAGCACCCTATTGCAGGACAGGAACACTGAAGCTTTCTTT
CASTLLQDRNTEAFF
>NA|TRBJ2-1|NA|TRBV6-2/TRBV6-3
TGTGCCAGCAGTTACTGGCAGGGATATGAGCAGTTCTTC
CASSYWQGYEQFF
>NA|TRBJ1-1|few|TRBV5-4
TGTGCCAGCAGCTTGGGAACAGACACCACTGAAGCTTTCTTT
CASSLGTDTTEAFF
>TRBD2|TRBJ2-5|NA|TRBV2
TGTGCCAGCAGTGAATGGCTAGCGGGAGAGACCCAGTACTTC
CASSEWLAGETQYF
>NA|TRBJ1-2|NA|TRBV6-6
TGTGCCAGCGGAGGGACATACTATGGCTACACCTTC
CASGGTYYGYTF
>NA|TRBJ2-3|NA|TRBV10-3
TGTGCCATCAGTGAGAAACAGGCTATACCTAGCACAGATACGCAGTATTTT
CAISEKQAIPSTDTQYF
>NA|TRBJ1-2|NA|TRBV2
TGTGCCAGCAGTGAAGACCCTGGGGGCTTTAACTATGGCTACACCTTC
CASSEDPGGFNYGYTF
>TRBD2|TRBJ2-3|NA|TRBV12-3/TRBV12-4
TGTGCCAGCATCGCCAGCGGGGGTGCTAGCACAGATACGCAGTATTTT
CASIASGGASTDTQYF
>NA|TRBJ2-2|NA|TRBV2
TGTGCCAGCAGTAGGACAAATTTCGAGGTCGGGGAGCTGTTTTTT
CASSRTNFEVGELFF
>TRBD2|TRBJ2-5|few|TRBV10-3
TGTGCCATCAGTGACCCGGAGCGGGGGAAGGTCCAAGAGACCCAGTACTTC
CAISDPERGKVQETQYF
>NA|TRBJ1-1|NA|TRBV27
TGTGCCAGCAGTCATGGGCTGATCATGAACACTGAAGCTTTCTTT
CASSHGLIMNTEAFF
>NA|TRBJ2-2|NA|TRBV3-1
TGTGCCAGCAGCCAAGATACCGGGGCGGAACCGAACACCGGGGAGCTGTTTTTT
CASSQDTGAEPNTGELFF
>NA|TRBJ1-5|NA|TRBV12-3/TRBV12-4
TGTGCCAGCAGTAGGCACAGCCGGGGGAGCAATCAGCCCCAGCATTTT
CASSRHSRGSNQPQHF
>NA|TRBJ2-1|few|TRBV12-5
TGTGCTAGTGGTTCGGAAACTAGCATCAATGAGCAGTTCTTC
CASGSETSINEQFF
>NA|TRBJ2-5|few|TRBV20-1
TGCAGTGCTAATCGGGGGAAGCAAGAGACCCAGTACTTC
CSANRGKQETQYF
>NA|TRBJ2-5|NA|TRBV7-6
TGTGCCAGCAGCTTAGGGCCCAGCACAGAGACCCAGTACTTC
CASSLGPSTETQYF
>TRBD1|TRBJ1-1|NA|TRBV6-2/TRBV6-3
TGTGCCAGCAGGACAGGGGTCGGAGACACTGAAGCTTTCTTT
CASRTGVGDTEAFF
>NA|TRBJ2-2|NA|TRBV4-1
TGCGCCAGCAGCCAGGAAGGGGGTCTAGACACCGGGGAGCTGTTTTTT
CASSQEGGLDTGELFF
>NA|TRBJ2-3|many|TRBV6-2/TRBV6-3
TGTGCCAGCAGCACCCCCGGGGTCGGGACAGATACGCAGTATTTT
CASSTPGVGTDTQYF
>TRBD1|TRBJ2-1|NA|TRBV7-9
TGTGCCAGCAGATCCGGACAGGGGGTAAAGGGTGAGCAGTTGTTC
CASRSGQGVKGEQLF
>NA|TRBJ2-7|NA|TRBV19
TGTGCCAGTAGTATTTGGATCGGGCACTCCTACGAGCAGTACTTC
CASSIWIGHSYEQYF
>NA|TRBJ2-2|NA|TRBV27
TGTGCCAGCAGTCCCCAGCAGTTGAGGACCGGGGAGCTGTTTTTT
CASSPQQLRTGELFF
>TRBD1|TRBJ1-2|few|TRBV9
TGTGCCAGCAGCGTCAACCGGGACAGCGCTAACTATGGCTACACCTTC
CASSVNRDSANYGYTF
>NA|TRBJ1-5|few|TRBV10-3
TGTGCCAGATTATTTGACAGGACTCGCCATAGCAATCAGCCCCAGCATTTT
CARLFDRTRHSNQPQHF
>NA|TRBJ1-6|NA|TRBV15
TGTGCCACCGCTGAGCCGGACAAAGAAGGGGGTGGGGGTTCACCCCTCCACTTT
CATAEPDKEGGGGSPLHF
>NA|TRBJ2-3|NA|TRBV6-5
TGTGCCAGCAGTTCCCACCCTTCAATAGAAACGCAGTATTTT
CASSSHPSIETQYF
>TRBD1|TRBJ1-2|NA|TRBV29-1
TGCAGCGCTACAGACAGGGGGTCTTCTGGCTACACCTTC
CSATDRGSSGYTF